Listed below are T cell receptor beta chains from one sample, sequenced in a study of blood T cell repertoires in COVID-19. Some clones are missing from TCRdb's copy, which holds only in-frame ones; the method was immunoSEQ multiplex PCR. This table holds roughly 150,000 clones, approximately 78% found once. The sequencing input was peripheral blood. Receptor source: a man aged 60 to 75 who had recovered from COVID-19. The CDR3 runs from the conserved cysteine through the conserved F or W. The D gene is left open where the match is weak. Where a row states a size, it is once, few, many or the class of an expanded clone; other rows omit it.

d_gene: TRBD2
j_gene: TRBJ2-5
v_gene: TRBV5-1
abundance: -
CDR3aa: CASSPGLAGGGETQYF
CDR3nt: TGCGCCAGCAGCCCGGGACTAGCGGGAGGGGGAGAGACCCAGTACTTC

d_gene: -
j_gene: TRBJ2-3
v_gene: TRBV27
abundance: -
CDR3aa: CASSPMASTDTQYF
CDR3nt: TGTGCCAGCAGTCCGATGGCCAGCACAGATACGCAGTATTTT

d_gene: TRBD2
j_gene: TRBJ2-2
v_gene: TRBV19
abundance: -
CDR3aa: CASSFTSGPGNTGELFF
CDR3nt: TGTGCCAGTAGTTTTACTAGCGGGCCCGGGAACACCGGGGAGCTGTTTTTT

d_gene: TRBD2
j_gene: TRBJ2-1
v_gene: TRBV28
abundance: few
CDR3aa: CASSALAGAQFF
CDR3nt: TGTGCCAGCAGTGCACTAGCGGGGGCTCAGTTCTTC

d_gene: -
j_gene: TRBJ1-5
v_gene: TRBV2
abundance: -
CDR3aa: CASSAPRVSNQPQHF
CDR3nt: TGTGCCAGCAGTGCACCCAGGGTTAGCAATCAGCCCCAGCATTTT

d_gene: -
j_gene: TRBJ2-5
v_gene: TRBV19
abundance: -
CDR3aa: CASSILQQETQYF
CDR3nt: TGTGCCAGTAGTATACTACAGCAAGAGACCCAGTACTTC

d_gene: TRBD1
j_gene: TRBJ2-7
v_gene: TRBV9
abundance: -
CDR3aa: CASSARTGEGYEQYF
CDR3nt: TGTGCCAGCAGCGCCCGGACAGGGGAAGGCTACGAGCAGTACTTC

d_gene: -
j_gene: TRBJ1-4
v_gene: TRBV6-6
abundance: -
CDR3aa: CASLGGTEKLFF
CDR3nt: TGTGCCAGCTTGGGGGGGACTGAAAAACTGTTTTTT

d_gene: TRBD2
j_gene: TRBJ2-1
v_gene: TRBV5-1
abundance: few
CDR3aa: CASRDREVGYNEQFF
CDR3nt: TGCGCCAGCAGAGACCGGGAGGTGGGCTACAATGAGCAGTTCTTC

d_gene: TRBD1
j_gene: TRBJ2-5
v_gene: TRBV6-5
abundance: once
CDR3aa: CASSPTGETQYF
CDR3nt: TGTGCCAGCAGTCCGACAGGGGAGACCCAGTACTTC

d_gene: TRBD1
j_gene: TRBJ1-4
v_gene: TRBV28
abundance: few
CDR3aa: CATSPSDRGRRNEKLFF
CDR3nt: TGTGCCACCAGCCCTTCCGACAGGGGTCGTCGAAATGAAAAACTGTTTTTT

d_gene: -
j_gene: TRBJ1-5
v_gene: TRBV25-1
abundance: -
CDR3aa: CASTSAGNQPQHF
CDR3nt: TGTGCCAGCACCAGCGCGGGTAATCAGCCCCAGCATTTT

d_gene: -
j_gene: TRBJ1-4
v_gene: TRBV7-2
abundance: -
CDR3aa: CASSPSTGVNEKLFF
CDR3nt: TGTGCCAGCAGCCCTTCGACGGGAGTTAATGAAAAACTGTTTTTT

d_gene: TRBD1
j_gene: TRBJ1-5
v_gene: TRBV5-8
abundance: -
CDR3aa: CASSRQGGGNQPQHF
CDR3nt: TGTGCCAGCAGCAGACAGGGCGGGGGCAATCAGCCCCAGCATTTT

d_gene: -
j_gene: TRBJ2-7
v_gene: TRBV6-5
abundance: -
CDR3aa: CASSSVPGQSSYEQYF
CDR3nt: TGTGCCAGCAGTTCCGTGCCTGGACAGAGCTCCTACGAGCAGTACTTC

d_gene: TRBD2
j_gene: TRBJ2-1
v_gene: TRBV28
abundance: -
CDR3aa: CASRLTGLASSYNEQFF
CDR3nt: TGTGCCAGCAGGCTTACGGGACTAGCGTCCTCCTACAATGAGCAGTTCTTC

d_gene: -
j_gene: TRBJ2-6
v_gene: TRBV28
abundance: few
CDR3aa: CASSLITGADLSGANVLTF
CDR3nt: TGTGCCAGCAGTTTAATTACGGGAGCGGACCTCTCTGGGGCCAACGTCCTGACTTTC

d_gene: TRBD1
j_gene: TRBJ1-2
v_gene: TRBV7-2
abundance: -
CDR3aa: CASSFEGQGALGYTF
CDR3nt: TGTGCCAGCAGCTTCGAGGGGCAGGGGGCGCTTGGCTACACCTTC

d_gene: TRBD2
j_gene: TRBJ2-3
v_gene: TRBV28
abundance: -
CDR3aa: CASNINGLAGSTDTQYF
CDR3nt: TGTGCCAGCAATATAAACGGACTAGCGGGAAGCACAGATACGCAGTATTTT

d_gene: -
j_gene: TRBJ2-3
v_gene: TRBV24-1
abundance: once
CDR3aa: CATSESPSVRVTDTQYF
CDR3nt: TGTGCCACCAGTGAGTCCCCGTCGGTGCGGGTGACAGATACGCAGTATTTT

d_gene: TRBD1
j_gene: TRBJ2-3
v_gene: TRBV13
abundance: -
CDR3aa: CASSSRDRGWSDTQYF
CDR3nt: TGTGCCAGCAGCTCCCGGGACAGGGGGTGGTCAGATACGCAGTATTTT

d_gene: TRBD1
j_gene: TRBJ2-3
v_gene: TRBV5-8
abundance: -
CDR3aa: CASSVRQGAQYF
CDR3nt: TGTGCCAGCAGCGTTCGACAGGGTGCGCAGTATTTT

d_gene: TRBD1
j_gene: TRBJ2-7
v_gene: TRBV6-5
abundance: -
CDR3aa: CASRRAGGLNEQYF
CDR3nt: TGTGCCAGCAGGAGGGCAGGGGGCCTCAACGAGCAGTACTTC

d_gene: -
j_gene: TRBJ1-5
v_gene: TRBV19
abundance: -
CDR3aa: CASSGRGTSNQPQHF
CDR3nt: TGTGCCAGTAGTGGTCGGGGAACTAGCAATCAGCCCCAGCATTTT

d_gene: TRBD1
j_gene: TRBJ1-4
v_gene: TRBV5-6
abundance: once
CDR3aa: CASSLKGTGGGNEKLFF
CDR3nt: TGTGCCAGCAGCTTGAAAGGGACAGGGGGTGGTAATGAAAAACTGTTTTTT

d_gene: -
j_gene: TRBJ2-2
v_gene: TRBV9
abundance: -
CDR3aa: CASSATSWTGELFF
CDR3nt: TGTGCCAGCAGCGCTACTAGTTGGACCGGGGAGCTGTTTTTT

d_gene: -
j_gene: TRBJ1-5
v_gene: TRBV9
abundance: -
CDR3aa: CASSAQGSGQPQHF
CDR3nt: TGTGCCAGCAGCGCCCAGGGGTCGGGTCAGCCCCAGCATTTT

d_gene: -
j_gene: TRBJ1-4
v_gene: TRBV20-1
abundance: -
CDR3aa: CSAQGTPKLFF
CDR3nt: TGCAGTGCCCAAGGGACACCGAAACTGTTTTTT

d_gene: -
j_gene: TRBJ1-1
v_gene: TRBV4-3
abundance: -
CDR3aa: CASSQEAGRPEAFF
CDR3nt: TGCGCCAGCAGCCAAGAAGCAGGGCGGCCTGAAGCTTTCTTT

d_gene: -
j_gene: TRBJ2-5
v_gene: TRBV11-2
abundance: -
CDR3aa: CASSLDGTPQETQYF
CDR3nt: TGTGCCAGCAGCTTAGATGGGACTCCCCAAGAGACCCAGTACTTC

d_gene: TRBD1
j_gene: TRBJ2-3
v_gene: TRBV5-4
abundance: -
CDR3aa: CASSLLSGQGADTQYF
CDR3nt: TGTGCCAGCAGCTTGTTATCCGGACAGGGTGCAGATACGCAGTATTTT

d_gene: TRBD1
j_gene: TRBJ2-3
v_gene: TRBV4-2
abundance: -
CDR3aa: CASSQDFGTGSDTQYF
CDR3nt: TGTGCCAGCAGCCAAGATTTTGGGACAGGATCAGATACGCAGTATTTT

d_gene: -
j_gene: TRBJ2-2
v_gene: TRBV7-2
abundance: -
CDR3aa: CASSLNGGTGTGELFF
CDR3nt: TGTGCCAGCAGCTTAAATGGCGGGACGGGAACCGGGGAGCTGTTTTTT

d_gene: TRBD2
j_gene: TRBJ2-5
v_gene: TRBV7-3
abundance: -
CDR3aa: CASSWGTSGRVETQYF
CDR3nt: TGTGCCAGCAGCTGGGGGACTAGCGGGAGGGTAGAGACCCAGTACTTC

d_gene: -
j_gene: TRBJ2-2
v_gene: TRBV19
abundance: -
CDR3aa: CASSMDTAGELFF
CDR3nt: TGTGCCAGTAGTATGGACACCGCCGGGGAGCTGTTTTTT

d_gene: -
j_gene: TRBJ2-5
v_gene: TRBV27
abundance: -
CDR3aa: CASSFLQETQYF
CDR3nt: TGTGCCAGCAGTTTTTTACAAGAGACCCAGTACTTC

d_gene: -
j_gene: TRBJ2-6
v_gene: TRBV6-2/TRBV6-3
abundance: few
CDR3aa: CASSRPSYSGANVLTF
CDR3nt: TGTGCCAGCAGTCGCCCTAGTTACTCTGGGGCCAACGTCCTGACTTTC

d_gene: TRBD2
j_gene: TRBJ2-2
v_gene: TRBV5-1
abundance: once
CDR3aa: CASSLLAGDGTGELFF
CDR3nt: TGCGCCAGCAGCTTGTTAGCGGGGGATGGCACCGGGGAGCTGTTTTTT

d_gene: TRBD1
j_gene: TRBJ1-2
v_gene: TRBV11-2
abundance: -
CDR3aa: CASSAPGQGDYGYTF
CDR3nt: TGTGCCAGCAGCGCCCCGGGACAGGGCGACTATGGCTACACCTTC

d_gene: -
j_gene: TRBJ2-1
v_gene: TRBV5-6
abundance: few
CDR3aa: CASSQPGLDEQFF
CDR3nt: TGTGCCAGCAGCCAACCAGGTCTCGATGAGCAGTTCTTC

d_gene: TRBD2
j_gene: TRBJ2-2
v_gene: TRBV19
abundance: -
CDR3aa: CASTGGGAHTGELFF
CDR3nt: TGTGCCAGTACTGGGGGAGGGGCCCACACCGGGGAGCTGTTTTTT

d_gene: TRBD1
j_gene: TRBJ1-2
v_gene: TRBV28
abundance: -
CDR3aa: CASSPVPGGEYGYTF
CDR3nt: TGTGCCAGCAGCCCCGTTCCAGGGGGCGAGTATGGCTACACCTTC

d_gene: -
j_gene: TRBJ2-7
v_gene: TRBV7-8
abundance: once
CDR3aa: CASSRGWGTYEQYF
CDR3nt: TGTGCCAGCTCCCGGGGGTGGGGGACCTACGAGCAGTACTTC

d_gene: -
j_gene: TRBJ1-4
v_gene: TRBV2
abundance: -
CDR3aa: CASSETRGSNEKLFF
CDR3nt: TGTGCCAGCAGTGAAACCAGGGGTTCTAATGAAAAACTGTTTTTT

d_gene: TRBD1
j_gene: TRBJ2-1
v_gene: TRBV28
abundance: -
CDR3aa: CASSTDRGPEQFF
CDR3nt: TGTGCCAGCAGTACCGACAGGGGGCCTGAGCAGTTCTTC

d_gene: -
j_gene: TRBJ2-1
v_gene: TRBV9
abundance: -
CDR3aa: CASSVVRNEQFF
CDR3nt: TGTGCCAGCAGCGTAGTCCGTAATGAGCAGTTCTTC

d_gene: TRBD1
j_gene: TRBJ2-1
v_gene: TRBV6-5
abundance: -
CDR3aa: CASIPGQGSNEQFF
CDR3nt: TGTGCCAGCATTCCGGGACAGGGGAGTAATGAGCAGTTCTTC

d_gene: -
j_gene: TRBJ2-7
v_gene: TRBV7-2
abundance: few
CDR3aa: CASSLGSRSEQYF
CDR3nt: TGTGCCAGCTCCCTGGGCAGCCGCTCCGAGCAGTACTTC

d_gene: TRBD1
j_gene: TRBJ2-7
v_gene: TRBV12-3/TRBV12-4
abundance: -
CDR3aa: CASSGTGVYEQYF
CDR3nt: TGTGCCAGCAGCGGGACAGGGGTCTACGAGCAGTACTTC

d_gene: TRBD1
j_gene: TRBJ1-4
v_gene: TRBV28
abundance: -
CDR3aa: CASSSPQGVANEKLFF
CDR3nt: TGTGCCAGCAGTTCCCCACAGGGGGTTGCTAATGAAAAACTGTTTTTT

d_gene: -
j_gene: TRBJ1-5
v_gene: TRBV7-9
abundance: -
CDR3aa: CASSSGGTNQPQHF
CDR3nt: TGTGCCAGCAGCTCCGGGGGGACCAATCAGCCCCAGCATTTT